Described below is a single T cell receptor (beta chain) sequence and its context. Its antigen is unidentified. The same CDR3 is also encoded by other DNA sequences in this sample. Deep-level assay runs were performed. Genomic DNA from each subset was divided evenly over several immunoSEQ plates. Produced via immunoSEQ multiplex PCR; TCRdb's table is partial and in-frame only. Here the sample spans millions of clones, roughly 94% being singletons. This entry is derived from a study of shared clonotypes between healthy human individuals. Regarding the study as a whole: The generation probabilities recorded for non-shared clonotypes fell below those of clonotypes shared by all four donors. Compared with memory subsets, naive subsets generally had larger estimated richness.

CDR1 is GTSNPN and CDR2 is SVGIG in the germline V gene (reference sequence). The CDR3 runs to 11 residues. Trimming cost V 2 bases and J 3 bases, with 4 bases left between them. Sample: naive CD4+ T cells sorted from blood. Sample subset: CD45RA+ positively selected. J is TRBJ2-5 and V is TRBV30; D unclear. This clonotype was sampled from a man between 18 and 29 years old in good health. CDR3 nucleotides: TGTGCCTGGAGTCAGGAAGAGACCCAGTACTTC. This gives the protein CAWSQEETQYF.